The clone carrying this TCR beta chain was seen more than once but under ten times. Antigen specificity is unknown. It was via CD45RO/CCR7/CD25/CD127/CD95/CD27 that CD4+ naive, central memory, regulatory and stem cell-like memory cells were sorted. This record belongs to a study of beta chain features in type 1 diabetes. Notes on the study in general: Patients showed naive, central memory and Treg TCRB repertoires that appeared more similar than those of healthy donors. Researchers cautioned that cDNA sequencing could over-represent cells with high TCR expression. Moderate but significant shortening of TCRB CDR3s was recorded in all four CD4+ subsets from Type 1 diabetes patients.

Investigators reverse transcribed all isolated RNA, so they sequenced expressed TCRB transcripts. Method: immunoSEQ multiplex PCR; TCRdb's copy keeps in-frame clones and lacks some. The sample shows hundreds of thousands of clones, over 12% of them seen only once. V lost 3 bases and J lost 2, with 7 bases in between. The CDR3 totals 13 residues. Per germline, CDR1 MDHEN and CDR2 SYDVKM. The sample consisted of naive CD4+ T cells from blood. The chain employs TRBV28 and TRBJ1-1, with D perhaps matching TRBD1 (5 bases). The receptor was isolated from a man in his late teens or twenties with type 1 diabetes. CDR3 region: CASSFQGNTEAFF. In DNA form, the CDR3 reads TGTGCCAGCAGTTTCCAGGGAAACACTGAAGCTTTCTTT.